The entry below describes one TCR beta chain. The CDR3 consists of 18 residues. The germline gives CDR1 PRHDT, CDR2 FYEKMQ (reference sequence). Trimming took 5 bases from V and 0 from J, leaving 23 bases between them. These data belong to a study of OX40 agonist ivuxolimab in advanced cancers. Study background: At 0.01 to 10 mg/kg, ivuxolimab was administered intravenously to patients every 2 weeks. Of the participants, 40% to 50% had some prior anti-PD-1, anti-PD-L1 or anti-CTLA-4 therapy, which was allowed.

Only in-frame clones appear in the TCRdb table, and some are missing; sequencing was by immunoSEQ multiplex PCR. The profile shows 75,000 to 80,000 clones, 84% of them singletons. Blood sampling took place at baseline, cycle 4 day 1, and cycle 7 day 1. Here the sequenced sample was CD4+ or CD8+ T cells sorted from blood, taken in a trial of the OX40 agonist ivuxolimab. This sequence joins TRBV13 and TRBJ2-7, with D unresolved. This TCR came from an adult with an advanced solid tumor such as melanoma, head and neck, liver or kidney cancer. CDR3: CASSRNGPQISLSYEQYF. The CDR3, as DNA: TGTGCCAGCAGCCGCAACGGGCCCCAAATTTCCCTCTCCTACGAGCAGTACTTC.